This TCR beta chain was found in a study of blood T cell repertoires in COVID-19. About the research overall: Italy, Spain and the United States were the sources of the convalescent and acute COVID-19 samples. Sources were T cells, B-cell-depleted T cells, or PBMCs; the material itself was cDNA or gDNA.

Per the study methods: Estimation of nucleated cell counts relied on the amplification of reference gene primers. Sequencing used immunoSEQ multiplex PCR; TCRdb keeps in-frame clones, though not all of them. The D gene and trimming were derived from the DNA, and the V and J assignments and clone size from that table. The sample lists 60,000 to 100,000 clones; 70% to 90% were seen once. There are 14 residues in the CDR3. Germline CDR1 is PRHDT and CDR2 is FYEKMQ (reference sequence). Trimming took 5 bases from V and 1 from J; bases not matched to a gene: 4. The sample taken for sequencing was peripheral blood. The clonotype was recovered from a man in his forties or fifties with active COVID-19. The chain links TRBV13 to TRBJ1-1; TRBD1 matches 7 bases. The CDR3 reads CASSGRQGNTEAFF. The CDR3 DNA follows: TGTGCCAGCAGCGGCCGACAGGGGAACACTGAAGCTTTCTTT.